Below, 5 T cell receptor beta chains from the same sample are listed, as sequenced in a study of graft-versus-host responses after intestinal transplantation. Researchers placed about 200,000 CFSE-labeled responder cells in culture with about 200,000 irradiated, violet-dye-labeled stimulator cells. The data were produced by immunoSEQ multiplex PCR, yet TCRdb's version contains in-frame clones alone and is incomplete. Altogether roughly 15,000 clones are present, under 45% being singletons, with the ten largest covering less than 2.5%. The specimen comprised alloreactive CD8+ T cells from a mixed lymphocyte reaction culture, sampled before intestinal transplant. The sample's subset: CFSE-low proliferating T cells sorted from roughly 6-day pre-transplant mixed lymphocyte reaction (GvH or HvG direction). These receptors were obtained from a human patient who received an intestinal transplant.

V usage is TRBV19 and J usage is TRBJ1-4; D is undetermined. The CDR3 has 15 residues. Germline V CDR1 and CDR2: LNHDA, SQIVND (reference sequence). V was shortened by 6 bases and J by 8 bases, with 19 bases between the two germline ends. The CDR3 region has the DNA TGTGCCAGTAGGATGGACTACACCATCGGCGAAAAACTGTTTTTT. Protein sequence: CASRMDYTIGEKLFF.

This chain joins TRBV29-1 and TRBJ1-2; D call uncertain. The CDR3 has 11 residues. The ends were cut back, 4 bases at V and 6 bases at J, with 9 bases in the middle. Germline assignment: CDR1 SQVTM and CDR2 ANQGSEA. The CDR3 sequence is CSVVGQHGYTF. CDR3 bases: TGCAGCGTTGTAGGGCAACATGGCTACACCTTC.

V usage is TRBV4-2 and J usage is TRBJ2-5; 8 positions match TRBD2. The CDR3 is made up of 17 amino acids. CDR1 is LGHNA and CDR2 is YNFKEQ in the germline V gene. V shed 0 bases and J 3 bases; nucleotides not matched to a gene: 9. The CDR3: CASSQDHSGGPKETQYF. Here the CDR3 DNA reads TGTGCCAGCAGCCAAGATCACAGCGGGGGCCCCAAAGAGACCCAGTACTTC.

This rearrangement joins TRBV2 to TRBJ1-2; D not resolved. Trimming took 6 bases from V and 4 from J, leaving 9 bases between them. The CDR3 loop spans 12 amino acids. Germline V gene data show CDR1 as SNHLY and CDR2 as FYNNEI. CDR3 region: CASRVVFYGYTF. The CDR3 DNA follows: TGTGCCAGCAGAGTGGTGTTCTATGGCTACACCTTC.

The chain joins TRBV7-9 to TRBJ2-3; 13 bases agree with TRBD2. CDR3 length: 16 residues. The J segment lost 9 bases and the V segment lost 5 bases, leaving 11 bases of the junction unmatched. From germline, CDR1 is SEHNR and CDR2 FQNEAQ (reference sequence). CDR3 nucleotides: TGTGCCAGCAGCCCCTCCGGGACTAGCGGGGTGTGGACGCAGTATTTT. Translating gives CASSPSGTSGVWTQYF.